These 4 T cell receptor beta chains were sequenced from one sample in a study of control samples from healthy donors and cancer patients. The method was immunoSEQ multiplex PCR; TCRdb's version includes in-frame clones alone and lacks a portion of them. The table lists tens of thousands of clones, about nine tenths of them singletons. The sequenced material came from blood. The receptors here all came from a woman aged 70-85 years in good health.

CDR3 sequence reads: CASSEADGYEQYF. As DNA, the CDR3 is TGTGCCAGCAGTGAAGCCGACGGCTACGAGCAGTACTTC. J is TRBJ2-7 and V is TRBV2; D remains unclear. The CDR3 is 13 residues long. Germline V gene data show CDR1 as SNHLY and CDR2 as FYNNEI. Between the trimmed V and J ends, which lost 0 bases and 3 bases, there was a span of 6 bases.

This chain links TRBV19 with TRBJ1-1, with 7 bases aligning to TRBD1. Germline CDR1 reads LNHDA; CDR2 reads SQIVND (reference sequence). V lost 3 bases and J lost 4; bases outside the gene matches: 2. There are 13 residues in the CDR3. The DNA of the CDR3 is TGTGCCAGTAGTATGAGACAGGGCACTGAAGCTTTCTTT. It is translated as CASSMRQGTEAFF.

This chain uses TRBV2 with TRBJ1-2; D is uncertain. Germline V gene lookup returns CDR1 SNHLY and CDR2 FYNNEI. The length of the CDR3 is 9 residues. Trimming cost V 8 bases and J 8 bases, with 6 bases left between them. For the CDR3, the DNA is TGTGCCAGCGGGTCGGGCTACACCTTC. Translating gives CASGSGYTF.

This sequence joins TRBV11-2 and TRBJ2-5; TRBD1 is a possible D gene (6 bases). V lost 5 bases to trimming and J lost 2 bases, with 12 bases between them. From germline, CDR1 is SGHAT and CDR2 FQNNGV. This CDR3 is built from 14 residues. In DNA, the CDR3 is TGTGCCAGCAGCCCTACAGGGACACAAGAGACCCAGTACTTC. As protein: CASSPTGTQETQYF.